Reported below is one T cell receptor (beta chain). The target antigen is unknown. Germline V gives CDR1 MNHEY, CDR2 SMNVEV (reference sequence). Trimming pared 7 bases from V and 5 bases from J, leaving 8 bases between. The CDR3 sequence is 11 residues long. The source of the sample is a study of cytotoxic CD8 clonotypes in ibrutinib-treated CLL. Study summary: Response material was collected after a median around 12 months of treatment, range 6 to 36.

Study-wide results and limits: Shared public clonotypes were rare, and on treatment they either got smaller or stayed the same.

Using immunoSEQ multiplex PCR, the repertoire was profiled, and TCRdb retains in-frame clones only, with some absent. The table has roughly 250,000 clones, 70% seen once. This clonotype was sampled from a human donor with chronic lymphocytic leukemia. The chain joins TRBV27 to TRBJ2-5; D ambiguous. Material: PBMCs, obtained after 24 months of ibrutinib treatment. The CDR3: CASTSRETQYF. The CDR3, as DNA: TGTGCCAGCACAAGCCGCGAGACCCAGTACTTC.